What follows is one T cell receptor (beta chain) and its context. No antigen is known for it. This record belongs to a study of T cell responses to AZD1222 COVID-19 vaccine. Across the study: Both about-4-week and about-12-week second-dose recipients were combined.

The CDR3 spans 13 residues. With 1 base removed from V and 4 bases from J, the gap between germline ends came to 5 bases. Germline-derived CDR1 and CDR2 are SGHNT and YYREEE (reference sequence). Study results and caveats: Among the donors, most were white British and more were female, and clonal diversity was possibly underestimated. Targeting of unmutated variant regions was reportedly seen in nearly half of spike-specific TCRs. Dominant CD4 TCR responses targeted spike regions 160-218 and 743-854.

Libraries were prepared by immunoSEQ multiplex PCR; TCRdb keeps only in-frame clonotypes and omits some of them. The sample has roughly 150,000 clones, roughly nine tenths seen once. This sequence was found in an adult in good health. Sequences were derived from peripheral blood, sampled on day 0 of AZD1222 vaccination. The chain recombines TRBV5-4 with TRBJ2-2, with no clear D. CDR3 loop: CASSLLLTGELFF. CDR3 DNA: TGTGCCAGCAGCTTGTTACTCACCGGGGAGCTGTTTTTT.